These 31 T cell receptor beta chains originate from one sample sequenced in a study of cytomegalovirus exposure and HLA in healthy donors. It was with 60 Vbeta and 13 Jbeta primers that the PCR ran. Clones were sequenced by immunoSEQ multiplex PCR, and TCRdb holds only the in-frame ones, with some missing. The data contain approximately 89,000 clones, 81% of them singletons. Sample: PBMCs. All receptors come from a human donor in good health.

The rearrangement uses TRBV7-9 and TRBJ2-7; 9 nucleotides match TRBD2. Losses at the gene ends were 4 bases for V and 3 bases for J; bases not matched to a gene: 10. Germline V gene data show CDR1 as SEHNR and CDR2 as FQNEAQ (reference sequence). The CDR3 covers 16 residues. CDR3 loop: CASSSTSGQKIYEQYF. The DNA for the CDR3 is TGTGCCAGCAGCTCGACTAGCGGACAGAAGATCTACGAGCAGTACTTC.

This sequence joins TRBV30 and TRBJ1-2; D ambiguous. V lost 4 bases and J lost 4, with 10 bases in between. This CDR3 has 12 amino acids. CDR1 GTSNPN and CDR2 SVGIG come from the germline V gene (reference sequence). CDR3 nucleotides: TGTGCCTGGATGGGGAGAGGCTATGGCTACACCTTC. This translates into CAWMGRGYGYTF.

The chain recombines TRBV29-1 with TRBJ1-2, with 10 bases lining up with TRBD1. With V trimmed by 5 bases and J by 7 bases, 4 bases remained unmatched. CDR1 is SQVTM, CDR2 ANQGSEA, per germline. The CDR3 length is 12 residues. The CDR3 nucleotides read TGCAGCGTTTGGGGACAGGGGTCTGGCTACACCTTC. The encoded protein is CSVWGQGSGYTF.

The gene calls are TRBV5-1 and TRBJ1-5; 7 bases fit TRBD1. Trimming at V came to 4 bases and at J to 6 bases, leaving 7 bases not matched to a gene. The germline V gene encodes CDR1 SGHRS and CDR2 YFSETQ. The CDR3 has 14 residues. The CDR3 sequence is CASSGRQGSQPQHF. In DNA, the CDR3 is TGCGCCAGCAGCGGGCGACAGGGATCTCAGCCCCAGCATTTT.

This clone was detected once. V gene TRBV6-1 combines with J gene TRBJ2-7; 10 bases are a match to TRBD1. The CDR3 totals 15 residues. The trim removed 6 bases at V and 3 bases at J, leaving 8 bases unmatched. CDR1 and CDR2 from the germline V gene are MNHNS and SASEGT. As DNA, the CDR3 is TGTGCCAGCAGGGAACCGGGACAGGGGTTCTACGAGCAGTACTTC. Amino acid sequence: CASREPGQGFYEQYF.

The chain joins TRBV27 to TRBJ2-5; 8 bases align to TRBD1. This CDR3 has 16 amino acids. V was clipped by 3 bases and J by 2 bases; unmatched bases: 8. Germline V lookup: CDR1 MNHEY, CDR2 SMNVEV (reference sequence). The CDR3 nucleotides read TGTGCCAGCAGTTTCGCGGACAGGGCCCAACAAGAGACCCAGTACTTC. Residues: CASSFADRAQQETQYF.

V and J are TRBV28 and TRBJ1-5; 7 nucleotides align to TRBD1. There are 12 residues in the CDR3. Per germline, CDR1 MDHEN and CDR2 SYDVKM. V trimming: 10 bases; J trimming: 6 bases; junction bases outside the gene matches: 6. DNA of the CDR3: TGTGCCACCAGACAGGGAAGTCAGCCCCAGCATTTT. Its protein is CATRQGSQPQHF.

The chain uses TRBV6-5 and TRBJ2-1, with 14 bases fitting TRBD2. In germline, CDR1 is MNHEY, CDR2 SVGAGI. J gave up 15 bases and V 2 bases, and 6 bases lay outside the gene matches. The CDR3 loop spans 14 amino acids. CDR3 DNA sequence: TGTGCCAGCAGTTACGCGGGACTAGCGGGAGAACGGTTCTTC. This encodes CASSYAGLAGERFF.

The chain has TRBV5-8 and TRBJ1-5; no clear D. This CDR3 comprises 14 residues. Trimming removed 1 base at V and 4 bases at J, with 9 bases between. Germline assignment: CDR1 SGHTS and CDR2 YDEGEE. This CDR3 is CASSLWAQNQPQHF. CDR3 coding DNA: TGTGCCAGCAGCTTGTGGGCGCAAAATCAGCCCCAGCATTTT.

This sequence joins TRBV4-1 and TRBJ2-5; D perhaps matches TRBD2 (5 bases). Trimming shortened V by 4 bases and J by 2 bases, and 14 bases separated the two germline ends. From germline, CDR1 is MGHRA and CDR2 YSYEKL. The CDR3 runs to 15 residues. In nucleotides, the CDR3 is TGCGCCAGCAGCCTCTATCTAGCACGGCAAGAGACCCAGTACTTC. Translation gives CASSLYLARQETQYF.

The rearrangement joins TRBV27 to TRBJ1-4; 8 bases agree with TRBD1. Germline V lookup: CDR1 MNHEY, CDR2 SMNVEV (reference sequence). The CDR3 runs to 17 residues. J lost 4 bases, V lost 6 bases, and 13 bases had no gene match. Written as DNA, the CDR3 is TGTGCCAGCAGAAGCTTTGCAGGGGGCGCGAATAATGAAAAACTGTTTTTT. The encoded protein is CASRSFAGGANNEKLFF. The complete variable domain, with remaining parts taken from reference TRBV27 and TRBJ1-4, reads EAQVTQNPRYLITVTGKKLTVTCSQNMNHEYMSWYRQDPGLGLRQIYYSMNVEVTDKGDVPEGYKVSRKEKRNFPLILESPSPNQTSLYFCASRSFAGGANNEKLFFGSGTQLSVL.

The chain has TRBV28 and TRBJ2-5; TRBD1 matches 9 bases. The CDR3 is made up of 14 amino acids. Trimming cost V 6 bases and J 4 bases; bases outside gene matches: 6. Germline values: CDR1 MDHEN, CDR2 SYDVKM. In nucleotides, the CDR3 is TGTGCCAGCAGCGAAAGGACAGGGGCAGAGACCCAGTACTTC. Translated, it gives CASSERTGAETQYF. Together with reference TRBV28 and TRBJ2-5, the CDR3 gives the full variable domain: DVKVTQSSRYLVKRTGEKVFLECVQDMDHENMFWYRQDPGLGLRLIYFSYDVKMKEKGDIPEGYSVSREKKERFSLILESASTNQTSMYLCASSERTGAETQYFGPGTRLLVL.

DNA of the CDR3: TGTGCCAGCGGGTACACGACAGGGGACCCCACTGAAGCTTTCTTT. Translated: CASGYTTGDPTEAFF. The V and J genes are TRBV27 and TRBJ1-1; 8 bases are shared with TRBD1. The trim removed 8 bases at V and 4 bases at J, leaving 12 bases unmatched. Germline-derived CDR1 and CDR2 are MNHEY and SMNVEV (reference sequence). CDR3 length: 15 amino acids.

This clone has a single count. The genes are TRBV18 and TRBJ1-6; D may be TRBD1 (6 bases). Trimming took 2 bases from V and 6 from J, leaving 11 bases between them. The CDR3 has 15 amino acids. The V gene's germline CDR1 is KGHSH and CDR2 LQKENI. CDR3 sequence reads: CASSPRQGINSPLHF. The DNA for the CDR3 is TGTGCCAGCTCACCAAGGCAGGGGATTAATTCACCCCTCCACTTT.

The genes are TRBV19 and TRBJ2-7, with D unresolved. Germline V CDR1 and CDR2: LNHDA, SQIVND (reference sequence). The CDR3 has 14 amino acids. V lost 2 bases, J lost 0 bases, and 8 bases lay in between. CDR3 DNA: TGTGCCAGTAGTATAACTGCGAGCTCCTACGAGCAGTACTTC. Residues: CASSITASSYEQYF.

The chain employs TRBV2 and TRBJ2-3, with 8 positions matching TRBD2. This CDR3 is built from 12 residues. The germline CDR1 and CDR2 sequences are SNHLY and FYNNEI. Trimming removed 4 bases from V and 8 bases from J; junction bases left unmatched: 2. CDR3 sequence reads: CASSGAGATQYF. The CDR3 DNA reads as TGTGCCAGCAGTGGAGCGGGAGCTACGCAGTATTTT.

This clone was recorded only once. The chain uses TRBV7-2 and TRBJ1-1; 10 bases line up with TRBD1. Per germline, CDR1 SGHTA and CDR2 FQGNSA. J lost 5 bases, V lost 4 bases, and 7 bases had no gene match. The CDR3 runs to 15 residues. CDR3 coding DNA: TGTGCCAGCAGCTCGCCGGACAGGGGGGGGACTGAAGCTTTCTTT. Residues: CASSSPDRGGTEAFF. The complete variable domain, with remaining parts taken from reference TRBV7-2 and TRBJ1-1, reads GAGVSQSPSNKVTEKGKDVELRCDPISGHTALYWYRQSLGQGLEFLIYFQGNSAPDKSGLPSDRFSAERTGGSVSTLTIQRTQQEDSAVYLCASSSPDRGGTEAFFGQGTRLTVV.

The chain carries TRBV7-6 and TRBJ2-7; 11 positions agree with TRBD2. In germline, CDR1 is SGHVS, CDR2 FNYEAQ. This CDR3 is built from 15 residues. J was trimmed by 4 bases and V by 1 base; bases with no gene match: 3. The CDR3 DNA is TGTGCCAGCAGCTTAGAAACTAGCGGGAGATACGAGCAGTACTTC. Translating gives CASSLETSGRYEQYF.

The rearrangement uses TRBV6-5 and TRBJ2-3; TRBD1 might be the D (5 bases). There are 11 residues in the CDR3. V was clipped by 7 bases and J by 4 bases, with 6 bases between them. CDR1 and CDR2 from the germline V gene are MNHEY and SVGAGI. For the CDR3, the DNA is TGTGCCAGCACAGGGTCAGATACGCAGTATTTT. This sequence encodes CASTGSDTQYF.

This chain joins TRBV29-1 and TRBJ1-1; D is perhaps TRBD1 (6 bases). CDR3 size: 15 residues. The V gene's germline CDR1 is SQVTM and CDR2 ANQGSEA. Trimming took 4 bases from V and 3 from J, leaving 18 bases between them. The CDR3 region is CSVVGQPPYYTEAFF. The CDR3 nucleotides are TGCAGCGTTGTCGGACAGCCACCGTACTACACTGAAGCTTTCTTT. Full variable domain (rest looked up from reference TRBV29-1 and TRBJ1-1): SAVISQKPSRDICQRGTSLTIQCQVDSQVTMMFWYRQQPGQSLTLIATANQGSEATYESGFVIDKFPISRPNLTFSTLTVSNMSPEDSSIYLCSVVGQPPYYTEAFFGQGTRLTVV.

This chain uses TRBV19 with TRBJ1-5; D is uncertain. V was shortened by 6 bases and J by 4 bases, with 16 bases between the two germline ends. Germline CDR1 is LNHDA and CDR2 is SQIVND (reference sequence). The CDR3 is made up of 15 amino acids. The CDR3 protein is CASSLREGGNQPQHF. The CDR3, as DNA: TGTGCCAGTAGCCTTCGGGAGGGAGGTAATCAGCCCCAGCATTTT.

CDR3 sequence: CASSVAPTVADTQYF. CDR3 nucleotides: TGTGCCAGCAGCGTAGCGCCTACAGTGGCAGATACGCAGTATTTT. This chain joins TRBV9 and TRBJ2-3, with D uncertain. The germline gives CDR1 SGDLS, CDR2 YYNGEE. Trimming pared 0 bases from V and 4 bases from J, leaving 12 bases between. The CDR3 length is 15 residues.

The V and J genes are TRBV29-1 and TRBJ2-7, with 7 bases matching TRBD2. In germline, CDR1 is SQVTM, CDR2 ANQGSEA. The CDR3 spans 15 residues. V was clipped by 0 bases and J by 2 bases; unmatched bases: 7. The CDR3 DNA is TGCAGCGTTGAAGAACAAGCGGGAAAGACCTACGAGCAGTACTTC. It codes for CSVEEQAGKTYEQYF.

This clone has a handful of counts. The chain recombines TRBV6-5 with TRBJ1-4, with TRBD1 matching 8 bases. J lost 8 bases, V lost 1 base, and 6 bases had no gene match. CDR1 and CDR2 (germline): MNHEY, SVGAGI. CDR3 length: 15 amino acids. CDR3 nucleotides: TGTGCCAGCAGTTACTTCGGCAGGGGGCGCGAAAAACTGTTTTTT. It is translated as CASSYFGRGREKLFF.

The chain is built from TRBV30 and TRBJ2-2, with D possibly being TRBD1 (5 bases). The CDR3 has 16 amino acids. Germline values: CDR1 GTSNPN, CDR2 SVGIG (reference sequence). V was pared by 1 base and J by 4 bases, with 16 bases between. CDR3 loop: CAWSGGSRRVTGELFF. In DNA, the CDR3 is TGTGCCTGGAGTGGGGGCAGCCGAAGAGTCACCGGGGAGCTGTTTTTT. The full variable domain, its missing parts supplied by reference TRBV30 and TRBJ2-2, is SQTIHQWPATLVQPVGSPLSLECTVEGTSNPNLYWYRQAAGRGLQLLFYSVGIGQISSEVPQNLSASRPQDRQFILSSKKLLLSDSGFYLCAWSGGSRRVTGELFFGEGSRLTVL.

V and J are TRBV28 and TRBJ1-1; D is ambiguous. The CDR3 sequence is 17 residues long. The V gene lost 5 bases and the J gene lost 4 bases, with 23 bases spanning the gap. Germline V gives CDR1 MDHEN, CDR2 SYDVKM. The CDR3 sequence is CASSTLLGRERRTEAFF. In DNA, the CDR3 is TGTGCCAGCAGTACCCTTCTGGGGAGGGAACGTCGCACTGAAGCTTTCTTT.

This CDR3 reads CASSLKERRPQGVAFF. The CDR3 DNA sequence: TGTGCCAGCAGCTTAAAGGAGAGGAGACCCCAAGGCGTGGCTTTCTTT. The chain uses TRBV7-6 and TRBJ1-1; D gene unclear. CDR3 length: 16 residues. Germline V gene lookup returns CDR1 SGHVS and CDR2 FNYEAQ. Trimming took off 2 bases at V and 11 bases at J, with 24 bases between the two ends.

The chain employs TRBV19 and TRBJ2-1; weak D call: TRBD2 (5 bases). The germline V gene encodes CDR1 LNHDA and CDR2 SQIVND (reference sequence). The CDR3 spans 15 residues. Between the trimmed V and J ends, which lost 7 bases and 0 bases, there was a span of 13 bases. DNA of the CDR3: TGTGCCAGTATGGTAAGCGGTTCCTCCTACAATGAGCAGTTCTTC. Amino acids: CASMVSGSSYNEQFF.

This rearrangement joins TRBV29-1 to TRBJ1-2; 12 nucleotides agree with TRBD1. V dropped 6 bases and J dropped 8; count of bases not matched to a gene: 22. Germline CDR1 reads SQVTM; CDR2 reads ANQGSEA. The CDR3 has 18 amino acids. The CDR3 DNA reads as TGCAGCGTCCAAGGGGGGGGGACAGGGGGCGAAAAGTTGCGGGGCTACACCTTC. This gives the protein CSVQGGGTGGEKLRGYTF.

This clone was counted once. This chain uses TRBV7-2 with TRBJ2-7; 7 bases line up with TRBD1. This CDR3 comprises 15 residues. J gave up 2 bases and V 3 bases, and 7 bases lay outside the gene matches. Germline values: CDR1 SGHTA, CDR2 FQGNSA. The CDR3, as DNA: TGTGCCAGCAGCTTCTTCCACGGGACAGCCTACGAGCAGTACTTC. Residues: CASSFFHGTAYEQYF.

This clone was counted between two and nine times. The gene calls are TRBV5-4 and TRBJ2-1; TRBD2 agrees at 9 bases. V shed 0 bases and J 12 bases; nucleotides not matched to a gene: 10. The CDR3 is 15 amino acids. The germline V gene encodes CDR1 SGHNT and CDR2 YYREEE (reference sequence). CDR3 in amino acids: CASSLELAGMSRQFF. In DNA, the CDR3 is TGTGCCAGCAGCTTGGAGCTAGCGGGAATGAGTAGGCAGTTCTTC.